Included here is one T cell receptor (beta chain) sequence, with context. Its antigen is unidentified. CDR1 is DFQATT, CDR2 SNEGSKA, per germline (reference sequence). V gave up 5 bases and J gave up 3 bases; unmatched junction bases: 14. This CDR3 spans 16 amino acids. The data belong to a study of metastatic and nonmetastatic thyroid tumors. Study as a whole: Malignant and benign thyroid patients had repertoires compared in peripheral blood and tumor or nodule tissue.

Thyroid surgery was preceded by no treatment in any patient. Study-wide points: Malignant thyroid tumors reportedly had TCR beta diversity that was significantly higher than in benign nodules, in blood and tumor.

In the original processing: What underpinned the distant-metastasis classifier for papillary thyroid cancer was the set of CDR3 differences across clinicopathological groups. TCRdb reanalyzed the PCR reads with MiXCR. TCRdb assigned the V and J calls; the authors' analysis was not used. The table has approximately 13,000 clones, 23% seen once. Sequenced input: adjacent normal tissue. The sequence came from a female donor with papillary thyroid cancer or a benign thyroid nodule (not recorded which). Some clones in this sample may be carry-over from other donors' samples. V is TRBV20-1 and J is TRBJ2-3, with 7 bases matching TRBD1. The CDR3 reads CSAGRTGRIVTDTQYF. In nucleotides, the CDR3 is TGCAGTGCTGGTCGGACAGGTCGGATAGTGACAGATACGCAGTATTTT.